The 24 T cell receptor beta chains given below trace back to one sample, sequenced in a study of blood T cell repertoires in COVID-19. The repertoire was sequenced with immunoSEQ multiplex PCR; TCRdb's copy has only in-frame clones and lacks some. The sample holds some 80,000 clones, over 75% seen once. Sequencing used peripheral blood. The receptor source for this set is a human donor in a cohort sampled during active COVID-19.

This rearrangement joins TRBV9 to TRBJ1-1; TRBD1 matches 8 bases. V shed 4 bases and J 6 bases; nucleotides not matched to a gene: 11. Germline V CDR1 and CDR2: SGDLS, YYNGEE. The CDR3 runs to 15 residues. CDR3: CASSPTRTGPSEAFF. The CDR3 coding sequence is TGTGCCAGCAGCCCGACGAGGACAGGGCCTTCTGAAGCTTTCTTT.

This chain links TRBV11-2 with TRBJ2-5; D is undetermined. Trimming left V 3 bases short and J 5 bases short, with 16 bases between. The germline gives CDR1 SGHAT, CDR2 FQNNGV. The CDR3 is 15 residues long. CDR3 residues: CASSLMELPQETQYF. In nucleotides, the CDR3 is TGTGCCAGCAGCTTGATGGAGCTCCCCCAGGAGACCCAGTACTTC.

The CDR3 DNA reads TGCGCCAGCAGCGGACAGGGGGGGAACACTGAAGCTTTCTTT. Amino acid sequence: CASSGQGGNTEAFF. The chain couples TRBV5-1 to TRBJ1-1; 10 bases align to TRBD1. The CDR3 extends over 14 amino acids. V dropped 4 bases and J dropped 1; count of bases not matched to a gene: 1. Germline V CDR1 and CDR2: SGHRS, YFSETQ.

In this sample, this clone turned up once. The chain uses TRBV5-5 and TRBJ1-2; 9 nucleotides align to TRBD1. This CDR3 is built from 18 residues. The trim removed 2 bases at V and 4 bases at J, leaving 15 bases unmatched. Germline V gene lookup returns CDR1 SGHKS and CDR2 YYEKEE (reference sequence). Here the CDR3 DNA reads TGTGCCAGCAGCTTTTTTTCCTCGTACAGGGGGCTCTCCTATGGCTACACCTTC. Protein: CASSFFSSYRGLSYGYTF.

The chain employs TRBV9 and TRBJ2-2; maybe TRBD2 (5 bases). Germline CDR1 and CDR2: SGDLS and YYNGEE. The CDR3 is 16 amino acids. Trimming shortened V by 0 bases and J by 7 bases, and 16 bases separated the two germline ends. CDR3 in DNA: TGTGCCAGCAGCGTAGCGGCTAGCCGCGAGGGCGGGGAGCTGTTTTTT. As protein: CASSVAASREGGELFF.

The CDR3 nucleotides are TGTGCCAGCAGCTATAGAGAGGCCTACGAGCAGTACTTC. Protein: CASSYREAYEQYF. This rearrangement joins TRBV3-1 (or the pseudogene TRBV3-2) to TRBJ2-7; D unclear. There are 13 residues in the CDR3. In germline, CDR1 is LGHDT, CDR2 YNNKEL (reference sequence). V dropped 5 bases and J dropped 2 bases, with 10 bases sitting between them.

This clone was counted between two and nine times. This chain links TRBV28 with TRBJ2-1; a possible D gene is TRBD2 (5 bases). The CDR3 loop spans 17 amino acids. Germline V gives CDR1 MDHEN, CDR2 SYDVKM. Trimming cost V 5 bases and J 3 bases, with 20 bases left between them. The CDR3, as DNA: TGTGCCAGCAGTGACCCCGGACTCGAGGGCCTCTACAATGAGCAGTTCTTC. As protein: CASSDPGLEGLYNEQFF.

The chain combines TRBV6-5 with TRBJ2-7, with a possible D match to TRBD1 (6 bases). The CDR3 has 14 residues. Looked up from germline, CDR1 is MNHEY and CDR2 is SVGAGI. With 6 bases removed from V and 2 bases from J, the gap between germline ends came to 14 bases. Written as DNA, the CDR3 is TGTGCCAGCAGACCTCCGGGACAAGCCTACGAGCAGTACTTC. Its protein product is CASRPPGQAYEQYF.

Here the CDR3 reads CASSFGTGVEAFF. CDR3 nucleotides: TGCGCCAGCAGCTTCGGGACAGGGGTTGAAGCTTTCTTT. The chain uses TRBV5-1 and TRBJ1-1; 10 bases are a match to TRBD1. The J segment lost 7 bases and the V segment lost 2 bases, leaving 2 bases of the junction unmatched. The CDR3 extends over 13 amino acids. CDR1 and CDR2 (germline): SGHRS, YFSETQ.

The gene calls are TRBV11-3 and TRBJ2-2, with 8 bases aligning to TRBD2. V shed 3 bases, J shed 9 bases, and the junction held 9 bases outside the gene matches. CDR3 length: 15 residues. Germline V gene lookup returns CDR1 SGHNT and CDR2 YENEEA. CDR3 loop: CASSFGQGLVRELFF. CDR3 nucleotide sequence: TGTGCCAGCAGCTTTGGTCAGGGACTAGTGAGGGAGCTGTTTTTT. The variable domain in full, completed from reference TRBV11-3 and TRBJ2-2, reads EAGVVQSPRYKIIEKKQPVAFWCNPISGHNTLYWYLQNLGQGPELLIRYENEEAVDDSQLPKDRFSAERLKGVDSTLKIQPAELGDSAVYLCASSFGQGLVRELFFGEGSRLTVL.

The V gene is TRBV7-8, the J gene TRBJ1-1, with a tentative D call TRBD1 (5 bases). The CDR3 consists of 13 residues. Per germline, CDR1 SGHVS and CDR2 FQNEAQ. Trimming took off 2 bases at V and 3 bases at J, with 7 bases between the two ends. Written as DNA, the CDR3 is TGTGCCAGCAGCTTAAAGGGGTACACTGAAGCTTTCTTT. Translation: CASSLKGYTEAFF.

The chain has TRBV7-9 and TRBJ2-1; 7 bases match TRBD2. From germline, CDR1 is SEHNR and CDR2 FQNEAQ (reference sequence). The CDR3 is 16 residues long. V gave up 1 base and J gave up 7 bases; unmatched junction bases: 10. The CDR3 is CASSLGRGGGWNEQFF. CDR3 DNA sequence: TGTGCCAGCAGCTTAGGTCGAGGCGGGGGTTGGAATGAGCAGTTCTTC.

The V call is TRBV20-1, the J call TRBJ1-1, with D hard to call. Looked up from germline, CDR1 is DFQATT and CDR2 is SNEGSKA (reference sequence). The CDR3 is made up of 10 amino acids. V lost 6 bases and J 4 bases, leaving 6 bases between the germline ends. CDR3 sequence: CSAEGTEAFF. CDR3 nucleotide sequence: TGCAGTGCCGAGGGCACTGAAGCTTTCTTT.

The gene calls are TRBV6-2 or TRBV6-3 and TRBJ1-6; 8 bases map to TRBD1. This CDR3 contains 14 residues. V was pared by 6 bases and J by 7 bases, with 5 bases of the junction left unmatched. Germline lookup yields CDR1 MNHEY and CDR2 SVGEGT. CDR3 nucleotides: TGTGCCAGCAGCTATACAGGGGGAAATTCACCCCTCCACTTT. Translation: CASSYTGGNSPLHF.

The J gene is TRBJ2-3, the V gene TRBV7-2; the match to TRBD2 covers 8 bases. Germline-derived CDR1 and CDR2 are SGHTA and FQGNSA. The V and J ends lost 2 bases and 2 bases, in that order; junction bases with no gene match: 3. The CDR3 is made up of 15 amino acids. The CDR3 DNA is TGTGCCAGCAGCTTACGGGGGGGCGTCACAGATACGCAGTATTTT. Translated: CASSLRGGVTDTQYF.

The chain couples TRBV5-1 to TRBJ1-1; D ambiguous. The ends were cut back, 5 bases at V and 2 bases at J, with 16 bases in the middle. Germline V gene data show CDR1 as SGHRS and CDR2 as YFSETQ. The length of the CDR3 is 15 residues. CDR3 sequence reads: CASRSNERVNTEAFF. The CDR3 nucleotides read TGCGCCAGCAGATCCAACGAACGGGTTAACACTGAAGCTTTCTTT.

The CDR3 nucleotides read TGTGCCAGCGCGCCTGGGACAGTCCGAATGGTTAACCAGCCCCAGCATTTT. Protein: CASAPGTVRMVNQPQHF. The chain carries TRBV18 and TRBJ1-5, with 7 bases fitting TRBD1. The CDR3 covers 17 residues. Trimming at V came to 8 bases and at J to 7 bases, leaving 20 bases not matched to a gene. The germline gives CDR1 KGHSH, CDR2 LQKENI.

Only one count was recorded for this clone. The V gene is TRBV9, the J gene TRBJ1-2, with TRBD1 as a possible D gene (6 bases). There are 13 residues in the CDR3. V lost 0 bases to trimming and J lost 5 bases, with 8 bases between them. Looked up from germline, CDR1 is SGDLS and CDR2 is YYNGEE. DNA for the CDR3: TGTGCCAGCAGCGTAGCTACAGGGTATGGCTACACCTTC. This translates into CASSVATGYGYTF.

V usage is TRBV19 and J usage is TRBJ1-1; TRBD1 matches at 9 bases. CDR3 size: 14 residues. V was pared by 4 bases and J by 4 bases, with 4 bases of the junction left unmatched. The germline V gene encodes CDR1 LNHDA and CDR2 SQIVND (reference sequence). The CDR3 spells CASSTTTGGTEAFF. The CDR3 region has the DNA TGTGCCAGTAGTACGACGACAGGGGGCACTGAAGCTTTCTTT.

The chain couples TRBV5-6 to TRBJ2-5, with 8 nucleotides matching TRBD1. The trim removed 3 bases at V and 2 bases at J, leaving 3 bases unmatched. Per the germline V gene, CDR1 is SGHDT and CDR2 is YYEEEE. The CDR3 totals 14 residues. The CDR3 sequence is CASSYRQGQETQYF. As DNA, the CDR3 is TGTGCCAGCAGCTACAGACAGGGGCAAGAGACCCAGTACTTC.

The genes are TRBV11-2 and TRBJ2-2; 13 bases are a match to TRBD2. The CDR3 has 17 residues. CDR1 and CDR2 (germline): SGHAT, FQNNGV. Losses at the gene ends were 2 bases for V and 6 bases for J; bases not matched to a gene: 6. CDR3 amino acids: CASSLTSGGAYPGELFF. CDR3 in DNA: TGTGCCAGCAGCTTAACTAGCGGGGGGGCCTACCCCGGGGAGCTGTTTTTT.

The chain uses TRBV9 and TRBJ2-2; D gene ambiguous. Germline V gene sequence: CDR1 SGDLS, CDR2 YYNGEE. There are 17 residues in the CDR3. Trimming shortened V by 0 bases and J by 0 bases, and 12 bases separated the two germline ends. The CDR3 spells CASSVVSYEANTGELFF. CDR3 nucleotides: TGTGCCAGCAGCGTAGTTAGTTACGAAGCGAACACCGGGGAGCTGTTTTTT. Supplemented by reference TRBV9 and TRBJ2-2, the full variable domain reads DSGVTQTPKHLITATGQRVTLRCSPRSGDLSVYWYQQSLDQGLQFLIQYYNGEERAKGNILERFSAQQFPDLHSELNLSSLELGDSALYFCASSVVSYEANTGELFFGEGSRLTVL.

The gene calls are TRBV11-2 and TRBJ2-5; 16 bases match TRBD2. V gave up 6 bases and J gave up 1 base; unmatched junction bases: 8. The CDR3 is 18 residues long. Germline CDR1 and CDR2: SGHAT and FQNNGV. The CDR3 spells CASRWGTSGRASQETQYF. The CDR3 region has the DNA TGTGCCAGCAGATGGGGGACTAGCGGGAGGGCCAGCCAAGAGACCCAGTACTTC.

The chain uses TRBV19 and TRBJ2-2; 7 bases are a match to TRBD1. V trimming: 5 bases; J trimming: 5 bases; junction bases outside the gene matches: 11. The CDR3 extends over 16 amino acids. Germline V gene data show CDR1 as LNHDA and CDR2 as SQIVND (reference sequence). CDR3 bases: TGTGCCAGTAGTGTTTTCGTGACAGGGCGGACCGGGGAGCTGTTTTTT. This translates into CASSVFVTGRTGELFF.